The clone carrying this T cell receptor beta chain was picked up a small number of times. The antigen is not known. The TCR library protocol attached unique molecular identifiers to the individual cDNA molecules. TCRdb reanalysed the 5' RACE reads using MiXCR and keeps one entry per CDR3 protein. The profile shows approximately 35,000 distinct CDR3 sequences, about 6% of them singletons. Germline CDR1 KGHSH, CDR2 LQKENI. Trimming stripped 4 bases from V and 6 bases from J, with 11 bases between. The CDR3 is 13 residues long. This record belongs to a study of early T cells in non-severe SARS-CoV-2 infection. Study summary: Sequencing input comprised bulk RNA from unsorted whole blood; chain pairing was not available. The study, taken as a whole, reports: Database matching using VDJdb favored anti-spike CD8 responses, with private and CD4 specificities left missing.

The chain is built from TRBV18 and TRBJ2-3; D is perhaps TRBD2 (6 bases). Material for sequencing was whole blood. This TCR derives from an adult who was a healthcare worker with PCR-confirmed SARS-CoV-2 infection or an uninfected control (not recorded which). Here the CDR3 reads CASSRGASDTQYF. DNA of the CDR3: TGTGCCAGCTCACGCGGGGCGTCGGATACGCAGTATTTT.